What follows is one T cell receptor (beta chain) and its context. Treatment described: roughly 20 received Ad26.COV2.S at low or high dose, single or two shots; 5 received placebo; per-sample allocation not given. Specimen acquisition occurred on day 63 following the initial vaccine or placebo injection. The method was immunoSEQ multiplex PCR; TCRdb's version includes in-frame clones alone and lacks a portion of them. The table lists over 400,000 clones, approximately 92% of them singletons. V was clipped by 3 bases and J by 0 bases, with 18 bases between them. The CDR3 contains 18 residues. From germline, CDR1 is KGHSH and CDR2 LQKENI. This record belongs to a study of Ad26.COV2.S vaccination and SARS-CoV-2 variants.

This TCR was sampled from a person between 18 and 59 years old who received the Ad26.COV2.S COVID-19 vaccine or a placebo. The sample in question was peripheral blood, obtained in a trial of Ad26.COV2.S vaccine versus placebo. This chain joins TRBV18 and TRBJ1-3; TRBD1 might be the D (5 bases). The CDR3 DNA is TGTGCCAGCTCACCCCCACGGGGGGTCTCTCGCTCTGGAAACACCATATATTTT. It yields the protein CASSPPRGVSRSGNTIYF.